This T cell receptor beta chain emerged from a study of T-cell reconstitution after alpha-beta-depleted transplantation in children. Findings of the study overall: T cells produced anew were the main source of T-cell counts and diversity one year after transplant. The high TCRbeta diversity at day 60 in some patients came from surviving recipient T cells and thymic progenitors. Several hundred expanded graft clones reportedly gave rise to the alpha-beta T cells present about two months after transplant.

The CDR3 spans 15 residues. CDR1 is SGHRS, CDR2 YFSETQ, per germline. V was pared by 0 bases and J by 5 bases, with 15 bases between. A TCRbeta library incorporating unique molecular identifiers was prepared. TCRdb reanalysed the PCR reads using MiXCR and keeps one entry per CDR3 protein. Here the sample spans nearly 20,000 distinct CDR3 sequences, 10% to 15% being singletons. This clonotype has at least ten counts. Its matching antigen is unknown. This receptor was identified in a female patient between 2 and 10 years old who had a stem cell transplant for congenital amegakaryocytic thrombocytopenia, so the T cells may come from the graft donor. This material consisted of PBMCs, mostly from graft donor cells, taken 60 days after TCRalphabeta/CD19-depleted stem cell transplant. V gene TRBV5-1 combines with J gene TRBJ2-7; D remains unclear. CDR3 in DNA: TGCGCCAGCAGCTTGGTTACGGCTCCTTTCGACGAGCAGTACTTC. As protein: CASSLVTAPFDEQYF.